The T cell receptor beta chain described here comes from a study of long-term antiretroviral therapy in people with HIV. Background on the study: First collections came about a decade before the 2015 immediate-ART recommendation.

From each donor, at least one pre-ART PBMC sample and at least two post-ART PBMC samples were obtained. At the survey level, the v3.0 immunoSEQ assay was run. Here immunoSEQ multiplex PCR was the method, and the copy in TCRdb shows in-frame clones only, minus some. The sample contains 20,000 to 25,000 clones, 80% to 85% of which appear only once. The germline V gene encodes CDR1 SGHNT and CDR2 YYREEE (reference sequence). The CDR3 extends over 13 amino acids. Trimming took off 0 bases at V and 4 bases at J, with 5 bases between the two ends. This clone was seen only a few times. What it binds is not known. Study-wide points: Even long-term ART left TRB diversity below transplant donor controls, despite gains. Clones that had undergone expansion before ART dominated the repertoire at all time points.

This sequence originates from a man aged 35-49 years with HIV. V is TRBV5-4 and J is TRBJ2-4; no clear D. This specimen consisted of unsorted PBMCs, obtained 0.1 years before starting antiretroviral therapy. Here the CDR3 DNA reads TGTGCCAGCAGCTTGGCCCAGAAAAACATTCAGTACTTC. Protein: CASSLAQKNIQYF.